Each of the 20 T cell receptor beta chains below was sequenced from the same sample in a study of T-cell reconstitution after alpha-beta-depleted transplantation in children. TCRbeta library construction was performed incorporating unique molecular identifiers. In TCRdb, the PCR reads were re-called with MiXCR into one record per CDR3 protein. The data hold about 540,000 distinct CDR3 sequences, with 15% to 20% observed a single time. The sequences come from PBMCs from the stem cell graft donor, collected from the stem cell graft. Source of these receptors: a human donor who donated a stem cell graft to a child with acute lymphoblastic leukemia.

This chain uses TRBV12-3 or TRBV12-4 with TRBJ2-1; 8 bases match TRBD2. There are 16 residues in the CDR3. V dropped 3 bases and J dropped 3; count of bases not matched to a gene: 7. This chain's CDR3 is CASSFRGGLSYNEQFF. CDR3 DNA sequence: TGTGCCAGCAGTTTCCGGGGGGGACTAAGCTACAATGAGCAGTTCTTC.

This clonotype has just a few counts. V usage is TRBV10-3 and J usage is TRBJ2-7; 8 positions match TRBD2. The J segment lost 1 base and the V segment lost 4 bases, leaving 3 bases of the junction unmatched. CDR1 and CDR2 from the germline V gene are ENHRY and SYGVKD. The CDR3 is 14 amino acids. CDR3 region: CAISGTGGSYEQYF. The CDR3, as DNA: TGTGCCATCAGTGGAACGGGAGGGTCCTACGAGCAGTACTTC.

This chain uses TRBV7-9 with TRBJ2-3; 7 nucleotides agree with TRBD2. Germline CDR1 and CDR2: SEHNR and FQNEAQ (reference sequence). J lost 3 bases, V lost 5 bases, and 11 bases had no gene match. This CDR3 contains 16 residues. This CDR3 is CASSQPSAGETDTQYF. CDR3 sequence (DNA): TGTGCCAGCAGCCAACCGTCGGCGGGAGAGACAGATACGCAGTATTTT.

V usage is TRBV7-9 and J usage is TRBJ2-7; possibly TRBD1 for D (5 bases). The CDR3 spans 17 residues. V lost 0 bases and J 2 bases, leaving 17 bases between the germline ends. The germline V gene encodes CDR1 SEHNR and CDR2 FQNEAQ (reference sequence). DNA of the CDR3: TGTGCCAGCAGCTTAGCGGGTTTGACAGATGCGGCCTACGAGCAGTACTTC. Its protein product is CASSLAGLTDAAYEQYF.

This clonotype was seen more than once but under ten times. The rearrangement uses TRBV19 and TRBJ1-1; a possible D gene is TRBD1 (6 bases). The CDR3 loop spans 16 amino acids. In germline, CDR1 is LNHDA, CDR2 SQIVND (reference sequence). V lost 6 bases, J lost 5 bases, and 22 bases lay in between. In DNA, the CDR3 is TGTGCCAGTAGGATTCAGACAGGCGGGCCTCGGACTGAAGCTTTCTTT. Protein sequence: CASRIQTGGPRTEAFF.

This clonotype was detected only a few times. CDR3 residues: CASSFGGTGVNEQYF. The CDR3, as DNA: TGTGCCAGCAGTTTCGGGGGGACAGGGGTCAACGAGCAGTACTTC. The chain carries TRBV12-3 or TRBV12-4 and TRBJ2-7; TRBD1 matches 10 bases. Trimming cost V 3 bases and J 5 bases; bases outside gene matches: 7. This CDR3 spans 15 amino acids.

This chain connects TRBV27 to TRBJ1-4; D is undetermined. V lost 4 bases to trimming and J lost 5 bases, with 11 bases between them. Looked up from germline, CDR1 is MNHEY and CDR2 is SMNVEV (reference sequence). This CDR3 is built from 14 residues. The CDR3 spells CASSSLDRNEKLFF. As DNA, the CDR3 is TGTGCCAGCAGTTCACTGGACCGAAATGAAAAACTGTTTTTT.

V gene TRBV9 combines with J gene TRBJ2-7; 9 bases are a match to TRBD2. The trim removed 0 bases at V and 1 base at J, leaving 5 bases unmatched. Germline CDR1 SGDLS, CDR2 YYNGEE. The CDR3 sequence is 16 residues long. The CDR3 nucleotides are TGTGCCAGCAGCGTAGATCCTAGCGGGAAGTCCTACGAGCAGTACTTC. Translating gives CASSVDPSGKSYEQYF.

The chain uses TRBV15 and TRBJ2-7; D might be TRBD1 (5 bases). The CDR3 consists of 14 residues. CDR1 and CDR2 from the germline V gene are LNHNV and YYDKDF (reference sequence). Deletions cut 1 base from V and 0 bases from J, with 7 bases between. The CDR3 nucleotides read TGTGCCACCAGCAGAGGGACAAGCTCCTACGAGCAGTACTTC. Protein sequence: CATSRGTSSYEQYF.

In this sample, this clonotype turned up a few times. The chain carries TRBV5-1 and TRBJ1-1, with TRBD1 matching over 7 bases. Germline trimming cut 4 bases from V and 6 bases from J; bases unmatched to any gene: 15. The CDR3 contains 16 residues. Germline V gene data show CDR1 as SGHRS and CDR2 as YFSETQ. The CDR3: CASSHTTGQVTPEAFF. DNA for the CDR3: TGCGCCAGCAGCCATACGACAGGACAGGTAACGCCTGAAGCTTTCTTT.

This clonotype appeared a few times. The chain combines TRBV20-1 with TRBJ2-3; weak D call: TRBD2 (6 bases). V lost 1 base, J lost 5 bases, and 16 bases lay in between. CDR1 and CDR2 from the germline V gene are DFQATT and SNEGSKA (reference sequence). This CDR3 spans 15 amino acids. The CDR3 nucleotides are TGCAGTGCTAGAGCGGGGAGCGGGTGGGGAGATACGCAGTATTTT. Amino acid sequence: CSARAGSGWGDTQYF.

This clonotype appeared a few times. This rearrangement joins TRBV29-1 to TRBJ2-1, with D uncertain. V was clipped by 7 bases and J by 5 bases, with 12 bases between them. The CDR3 covers 12 residues. Germline V gives CDR1 SQVTM, CDR2 ANQGSEA. Here the CDR3 DNA reads TGCAGCGCCTCCGCTACGCACAATGAGCAGTTCTTC. Protein sequence: CSASATHNEQFF.

The V gene is TRBV18, the J gene TRBJ2-7; TRBD1 aligns across 7 bases. This CDR3 has 15 amino acids. Germline V gene sequence: CDR1 KGHSH, CDR2 LQKENI. With V trimmed by 3 bases and J by 7 bases, 12 bases remained unmatched. CDR3 sequence: CASSPSGTEISEQYF. As DNA, the CDR3 is TGTGCCAGCTCACCCTCAGGGACAGAGATATCTGAGCAGTACTTC.

This clonotype was found many times. This rearrangement joins TRBV5-1 to TRBJ2-7; 10 bases fit TRBD2. Trimming took 1 base from V and 3 from J; bases not matched to a gene: 4. CDR3 size: 15 residues. Germline values: CDR1 SGHRS, CDR2 YFSETQ. The CDR3 nucleotides are TGCGCCAGCAGCTTGTGGACTAGCGGAGTCTACGAGCAGTACTTC. This codes for CASSLWTSGVYEQYF.

CDR3 region: CASSLVASGSREQYF. The CDR3 DNA follows: TGCGCCAGCAGCTTGGTGGCTAGCGGGAGTAGGGAGCAGTACTTC. The V and J genes are TRBV5-1 and TRBJ2-7, with TRBD2 matching over 10 bases. This CDR3 is 15 amino acids long. The germline V gene has CDR1 SGHRS and CDR2 YFSETQ. V lost 0 bases and J lost 7; bases outside the gene matches: 7. The variable domain in full, with the rest retrieved from reference TRBV5-1 and TRBJ2-7, is KAGVTQTPRYLIKTRGQQVTLSCSPISGHRSVSWYQQTPGQGLQFLFEYFSETQRNKGNFPGRFSGRQFSNSRSEMNVSTLELGDSALYLCASSLVASGSREQYFGPGTRLTVT.

This rearrangement joins TRBV20-1 to TRBJ2-7; 10 bases fit TRBD2. The CDR3 length is 16 residues. In germline, CDR1 is DFQATT, CDR2 SNEGSKA (reference sequence). Germline trimming cut 0 bases from V and 1 base from J; bases unmatched to any gene: 6. The CDR3 sequence: CSARDLSGRASYEQYF. The DNA for the CDR3 is TGCAGTGCTAGAGACCTGAGCGGGAGGGCTTCCTACGAGCAGTACTTC.

This clonotype was recorded a few times. This sequence joins TRBV11-1 and TRBJ1-3; perhaps TRBD1 as D (5 bases). Trimming pared 5 bases from V and 0 bases from J, leaving 26 bases between. Germline V gene lookup returns CDR1 SGHAT and CDR2 FQDESV (reference sequence). The CDR3 is made up of 20 amino acids. The DNA of the CDR3 is TGTGCCAGCAGCGGATACCCGGGATCACCCAGGGCAGGCTCTGGAAACACCATATATTTT. This gives the protein CASSGYPGSPRAGSGNTIYF.

This chain links TRBV5-6 with TRBJ2-1; tentative D call: TRBD1 (6 bases). CDR3 length: 14 amino acids. Germline-derived CDR1 and CDR2 are SGHDT and YYEEEE. Trimming removed 0 bases from V and 9 bases from J, with 13 bases in between. The CDR3 DNA reads as TGTGCCAGCAGCTTGGGATCGGCCAGGGGTGAGCAGTTCTTC. Its translation: CASSLGSARGEQFF.

This clonotype turned up a few times. The V gene is TRBV11-2, the J gene TRBJ2-1; TRBD2 matches 7 bases. The germline V gene has CDR1 SGHAT and CDR2 FQNNGV. The CDR3 is made up of 15 amino acids. The junction had 4 bases not matched to a gene; V was cut back by 0 bases and J by 5 bases. CDR3 coding DNA: TGTGCCAGCAGCTTAGAACCAGCGGGGAACAATGAGCAGTTCTTC. Protein product: CASSLEPAGNNEQFF. The complete variable domain, with remaining parts taken from reference TRBV11-2 and TRBJ2-1, reads EAGVAQSPRYKIIEKRQSVAFWCNPISGHATLYWYQQILGQGPKLLIQFQNNGVVDDSQLPKDRFSAERLKGVDSTLKIQPAKLEDSAVYLCASSLEPAGNNEQFFGPGTRLTVL.

This clonotype was detected a few times. The V and J genes are TRBV18 and TRBJ2-5, with 9 positions matching TRBD1. CDR1 and CDR2 (germline): KGHSH, LQKENI. V was clipped by 8 bases and J by 4 bases; unmatched bases: 11. The CDR3 has 15 residues. CDR3 sequence: CASTQEQGAGETQYF. For the CDR3, the DNA is TGTGCCAGCACTCAAGAACAGGGGGCTGGAGAGACCCAGTACTTC.